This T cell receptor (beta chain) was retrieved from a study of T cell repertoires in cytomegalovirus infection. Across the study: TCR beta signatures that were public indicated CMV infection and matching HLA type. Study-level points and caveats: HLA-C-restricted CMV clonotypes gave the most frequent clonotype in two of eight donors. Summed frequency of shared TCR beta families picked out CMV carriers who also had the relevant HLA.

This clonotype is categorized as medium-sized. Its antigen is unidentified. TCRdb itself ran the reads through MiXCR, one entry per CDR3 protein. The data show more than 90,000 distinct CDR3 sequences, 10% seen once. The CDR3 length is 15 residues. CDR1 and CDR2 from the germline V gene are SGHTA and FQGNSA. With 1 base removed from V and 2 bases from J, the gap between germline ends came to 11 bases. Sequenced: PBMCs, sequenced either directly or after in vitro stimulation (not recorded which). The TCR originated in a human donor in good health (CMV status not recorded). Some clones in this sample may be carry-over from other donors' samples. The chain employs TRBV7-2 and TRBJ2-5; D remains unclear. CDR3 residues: CASSLGAGVQETQYF. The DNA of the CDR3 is TGTGCCAGCAGCTTAGGGGCTGGCGTACAAGAGACCCAGTACTTC.